The rows below give T cell receptor beta chains drawn from one sample of a study of blood T cell repertoires in COVID-19. Clones were read by immunoSEQ multiplex PCR, and TCRdb kept only the in-frame ones, dropping some. There are 350,000 to 550,000 clones in the sample; roughly 85% occur only once, and around 1.8% lies in the top ten. The material sequenced was PBMCs or T cells enriched from blood (not recorded which). Receptor source: a woman under 30 with acute COVID-19. The CDR3 runs from the conserved cysteine through the conserved F or W. Fields, in order: CDR3 DNA, CDR3 protein, J gene, V gene, clone size, D gene. D genes are given only for firm matches. Clone size is stated in some rows and not others, as once, few, many or a class when expanded.

TGTGCCAGCAGCTTTACAGGCTCTGGCTATGGCTACACCTTC	CASSFTGSGYGYTF	TRBJ1-2	TRBV11-2	-	-
TGCGCCAGCAGAGGACAATTCACAGATACGCAGTATTTT	CASRGQFTDTQYF	TRBJ2-3	TRBV5-1	-	-
TGTGCCAGCAGCACCGTTACTAGCGGGGGCTCCTACGAGCAGTACTTC	CASSTVTSGGSYEQYF	TRBJ2-7	TRBV5-4	-	TRBD2
TGCGCCAGCAGTGAGTCGGGGGGAAGGGACCGAACCTACGAGCAGTACTTC	CASSESGGRDRTYEQYF	TRBJ2-7	TRBV10-2	-	-
TGTGCCAGCAGCTTAGTAGGGACAACCTACGAGCAGTACTTC	CASSLVGTTYEQYF	TRBJ2-7	TRBV7-9	-	-
TGTGCCAGCAGCTTGGGACAGGGGGCCGGTGGATCACCCCTCCACTTT	CASSLGQGAGGSPLHF	TRBJ1-6	TRBV7-8	-	TRBD1
TGTGCCAGCAGATACGACAGGGGGAATTCACCCCTCCACTTT	CASRYDRGNSPLHF	TRBJ1-6	TRBV6-5	-	TRBD1
TGTGCCAGCAGTGACGGGGGACGGGAAAAGCAGTACTTC	CASSDGGREKQYF	TRBJ2-7	TRBV2	-	-
TGTGCCAGCAACAACAGGGGCCGCGAGCAGTACTTC	CASNNRGREQYF	TRBJ2-7	TRBV6-5	-	TRBD1
TGCGCCAGCAGCGGGGGACTGCAAATAGGCAATGAGCAGTTCTTC	CASSGGLQIGNEQFF	TRBJ2-1	TRBV5-1	few	-
TGCGCCAGCAGCCAAGATCTGGTCGGGACTAGCACAGATACGCAGTATTTT	CASSQDLVGTSTDTQYF	TRBJ2-3	TRBV4-1	-	-
TGCGCCAGCAGCCCGGGACAGGGGGCTATCTACACTGAAGCTTTCTTT	CASSPGQGAIYTEAFF	TRBJ1-1	TRBV4-1	-	TRBD1
TGTGCCAGCAGCGGGACTAGGGAAGGTACGCAGTATTTT	CASSGTREGTQYF	TRBJ2-3	TRBV9	-	TRBD2
TGCGCCAGCAGCTTGGCCTTGACAGGGGCGCCTGAAGCTTTCTTT	CASSLALTGAPEAFF	TRBJ1-1	TRBV5-1	-	TRBD1
TGTGCCAGCGGGGGGACAGGAGTTTACGAGCAGTACTTC	CASGGTGVYEQYF	TRBJ2-7	TRBV19	-	-
TGTGCCAGCTCGGGGACAGGGGATCAGCCCCAGCATTTT	CASSGTGDQPQHF	TRBJ1-5	TRBV2	once	TRBD1
TGTGCCAGCAGCGCAAAGCCCGACACGCTCTATGGCTACACCTTC	CASSAKPDTLYGYTF	TRBJ1-2	TRBV9	-	-
TGTGCCAGCAGTGAAGCGCTCGGAGACTATGGCTACACCTTC	CASSEALGDYGYTF	TRBJ1-2	TRBV6-1	-	-
TGTGCTAGTGGTTTGGGTCATCCCAACTATGGCTACACCTTC	CASGLGHPNYGYTF	TRBJ1-2	TRBV12-5	-	-
TGTGCCACGGGGGATTACAGGGAGGGAAGGGATACGCAGTATTTT	CATGDYREGRDTQYF	TRBJ2-3	TRBV24-1	-	-
TGCGCCAGCAGGATAGCGGGGAACACAGATACGCAGTATTTT	CASRIAGNTDTQYF	TRBJ2-3	TRBV5-1	-	TRBD2
TGTGCCAGCAGTTCCCCAGGCATGGGAAACACCATATATTTT	CASSSPGMGNTIYF	TRBJ1-3	TRBV27	-	-
TGTGCCAGCAGCCCTATAGCGGGAGGGCCTAACCAAGAGACCCAGTACTTC	CASSPIAGGPNQETQYF	TRBJ2-5	TRBV7-9	-	TRBD2
TGCGCCAGCAGCTACGACAGGACGATAAACTATGGCTACACCTTC	CASSYDRTINYGYTF	TRBJ1-2	TRBV5-1	-	-
TGTGCCAGCAGGAGCTTAAAGACGGGGGACGGAAACACCATATATTTT	CASRSLKTGDGNTIYF	TRBJ1-3	TRBV13	-	-
TGTGCCAGCAGCATGGACAGTAGCAATCAGCCCCAGCATTTT	CASSMDSSNQPQHF	TRBJ1-5	TRBV28	-	-
TGTGCCAGTAGTATAGTCCTGAGACTTTCTGGGGCCAACGTCCTGACTTTC	CASSIVLRLSGANVLTF	TRBJ2-6	TRBV19	-	-
TGTGCCAGCAGCTCCGGACAGAGTTCCTACGAGCAGTACTTC	CASSSGQSSYEQYF	TRBJ2-7	TRBV5-6	-	-
TGTGCCAGCTCACCCCAAGACAGGGGTGGTTCACCCCTCCACTTT	CASSPQDRGGSPLHF	TRBJ1-6	TRBV18	-	TRBD1
TGTGCCAGCAGGGAGCAGGGGGCGGCGGATGGCTACACCTTC	CASREQGAADGYTF	TRBJ1-2	TRBV2	-	TRBD1
TGTGCCAGTAGTATACGGGACAATGAGCAGTTCTTC	CASSIRDNEQFF	TRBJ2-1	TRBV19	-	-
TGTGCCAGCAGCCTAATCAGGGGAATGGGCAATGAGCAGTTCTTC	CASSLIRGMGNEQFF	TRBJ2-1	TRBV7-2	once	-
TGTGCCAGCAGCGGGGGACTAGAGTCCTACGAGCAGTACTTC	CASSGGLESYEQYF	TRBJ2-7	TRBV9	-	TRBD2
TGTGCCATCAGTGAACGACAGGGACGGGGGAACACTGAAGCTTTCTTT	CAISERQGRGNTEAFF	TRBJ1-1	TRBV10-3	-	TRBD1
TGCAGCGTTGTTGTGGGGGCAGGGCAGTTCTTC	CSVVVGAGQFF	TRBJ2-1	TRBV29-1	-	-
TGTGCCAGCAGCCGACCGACAGGGGATGGCTACACCTTC	CASSRPTGDGYTF	TRBJ1-2	TRBV3-1/TRBV3-2	once	TRBD1
TGCGCCAGCAGCCAAGAACAGGGCGGCAATGAGCAGTTCTTC	CASSQEQGGNEQFF	TRBJ2-1	TRBV4-1	-	-
TGTGCCAGCAGCTTACCCTCCGCCGGACAGGTTCAAAAACTGTTTTTT	CASSLPSAGQVQKLFF	TRBJ1-4	TRBV5-4	-	TRBD1
TGTGCCAGTAGTATCGGGGTGGAAAGTAAGAACACTGAAGCTTTCTTT	CASSIGVESKNTEAFF	TRBJ1-1	TRBV19	-	-
TGTGCCAGCAGCCAAGCAGGGGATTTCTACGAGCAGTACTTC	CASSQAGDFYEQYF	TRBJ2-7	TRBV14	-	-
TGTGCCAGCAGCTTAGGGGGCCTGGAGACCCAGTACTTC	CASSLGGLETQYF	TRBJ2-5	TRBV11-2	-	-
TGTGCCAGCAGTCCCTCTCCGGGACAGGACAATCAGCCCCAGCATTTT	CASSPSPGQDNQPQHF	TRBJ1-5	TRBV25-1	-	TRBD1
TGTGCCACCAGTGCCTCCCTAGCAAGTGAGCAGTTCTTC	CATSASLASEQFF	TRBJ2-1	TRBV24-1	-	-
TGCGCCAGCAGCCAAGTCTCCACCGGGGAGCTGTTTTTT	CASSQVSTGELFF	TRBJ2-2	TRBV4-1	once	-
TGTGCCAGCAGCTTACCTACCTACTTTGACAGGGAGGACTATGGCTACACCTTC	CASSLPTYFDREDYGYTF	TRBJ1-2	TRBV7-2	-	TRBD1
TGTGCCAGCAGCGTAGCTTACAGGATGGAGTCGAACACCGGGGAGCTGTTTTTT	CASSVAYRMESNTGELFF	TRBJ2-2	TRBV9	-	-